This TCR beta chain was sequenced in a study of CD8 T cells in Susac syndrome. Roughly 0.5 to 1 ug RNA was reverse transcribed with random hexamers. The TCR beta CDR3 was amplified by immunoSEQ multiplex PCR across 54 Vbeta, 13 Jbeta. TCRdb processed the immunoSEQ multiplex PCR reads anew with MiXCR; each CDR3 protein has one entry. Found here are 300,000 to 350,000 distinct CDR3 sequences, around 92% of them singletons; the top ten hold more than 0.06%. Sequencing targeted TCR beta in blood CD8+ and CD4+ T cells. Each multiple sclerosis control was a treatment-naive patient with relapsing-remitting disease that was either stable or active. Sequenced: CD4+ T cells from PBMCs. The TCR originated in a human donor with multiple sclerosis.

CDR3 sequence: CAARGGSSYNSPLHF. CDR3 DNA sequence: TGTGCCGCCCGGGGGGGGAGCTCCTATAATTCACCCCTCCACTTT. The J gene is TRBJ1-6, the V gene TRBV7-2; maybe TRBD1 (5 bases). V shed 11 bases and J shed 0 bases, with 14 bases lying between them. The CDR3 is 15 residues long. Germline assignment: CDR1 SGHTA and CDR2 FQGNSA.